This T cell receptor beta chain derives from a study of T cell repertoires in cytomegalovirus infection. Points from the study as a whole: It was HLA-C-restricted CMV-specific TCR beta clonotypes that dominated the response ex vivo.

From the reads, TCRdb called clonotypes with MiXCR, one entry per CDR3 protein. The sample contains about 500,000 distinct CDR3 sequences, 25% to 35% of which appear only once. This clonotype was picked up many times. What it recognizes is unknown. At one of its ends the junction is not consistent with the germline gene, which may arise from a read error. The V gene's germline CDR1 is SGHRS and CDR2 YFSETQ. This CDR3 comprises 13 residues. The material sequenced was cultured PBMCs, taken from culture after CMV antigen stimulation. This receptor was taken from a human donor in good health (CMV status not recorded). Some clones in this sample may be carry-over from other donors' samples. The V and J genes are TRBV5-1 and TRBJ1-1, with D possibly being TRBD1 (5 bases). CDR3 DNA: TGTGCCAGCAGCTTCAGGGAGAACACTGAAGCTTTCTTT. This gives the protein CASSFRENTEAFF.